This entry describes one T cell receptor beta chain. The sample belongs to a study of blood T cell repertoires in COVID-19. Study-wide context: Donors in the United States, Italy and Spain gave samples during acute or convalescent COVID-19. PBMCs, B-cell-depleted T cells, or T cells provided the cDNA or gDNA that made up the material.

Original data processing: Amplified reference gene primers provided the basis for estimating nucleated cell counts. Only in-frame clones appear in the TCRdb table, and some are missing; sequencing was by immunoSEQ multiplex PCR. D and trimming were read from the DNA, whereas the V and J calls and clone size are those reported in that table. The table records around 55,000 clones, 90% of them present only once. Germline assignment: CDR1 SGHRS and CDR2 YFSETQ. V gave up 2 bases and J gave up 7 bases; unmatched junction bases: 5. The CDR3 length is 13 residues. The chain links TRBV5-1 to TRBJ1-2, with TRBD1 matching 7 bases. This sequence originates from a man aged 35 to 55 with acute or convalescent COVID-19. The source material was peripheral blood. CDR3 sequence: CASSFGTEAGYTF. CDR3 nucleotides: TGCGCCAGCAGCTTCGGGACAGAGGCTGGCTACACCTTC.